Included here is one T cell receptor beta chain sequence, with context. These data are taken from a study of blood T cell repertoires in COVID-19. The wider study: Sources were T cells, B-cell-depleted T cells, or PBMCs; the material itself was cDNA or gDNA.

Repertoires were generated with immunoSEQ multiplex PCR, while TCRdb's copy carries only in-frame clones and drops some. This repertoire shows approximately 29,000 clones, about 92% found once; its top ten account for 0.8% to 0.9%. The V gene's germline CDR1 is SEHNR and CDR2 FQNEAQ (reference sequence). Trimming removed 4 bases from V and 7 bases from J; junction bases left unmatched: 6. The CDR3 spans 13 residues. This chain joins TRBV7-9 and TRBJ1-2, with TRBD1 matching over 7 bases. This receptor was obtained from a woman in her sixties or seventies with COVID-19, enrolled during active disease. The sample consisted of peripheral blood. CDR3 bases: TGTGCCAGCAGCTACGGGACAGCCCTTGGCTACACCTTC. This gives the protein CASSYGTALGYTF.